One and the same sample provided the 8 T cell receptor beta chains below, sequenced in a study of CD8+CD57+ T cells in acquired aplastic anemia. The template used for profiling TCR beta VDJ and CDR3 was genomic DNA. TCRdb re-called the reads with MiXCR, one entry per CDR3 protein. This table has about 180,000 distinct CDR3 sequences, around 60% appearing once. The patients chosen for sequencing had shown expansion of CD8+CD57+ cells (detected by flow cytometry). The source material was sorted CD4+, CD8+, or CD8+CD57+ T cells (not recorded which) from PBMCs. The receptors shown here come from a human donor with aplastic anemia.

This sequence joins TRBV5-1 and TRBJ2-1; weak D call: TRBD1 (5 bases). CDR1 is SGHRS and CDR2 is YFSETQ in the germline V gene. V was cut by 3 bases and J by 1 base, with 11 bases left in between. CDR3 length: 15 amino acids. CDR3 coding DNA: TGCGCCAGCAGCTCCCAGGGAATGTCCTACAATGAGCAGTTCTTC. Translated: CASSSQGMSYNEQFF.

The chain links TRBV7-2 to TRBJ2-1; D gene ambiguous. V shed 1 base and J shed 5 bases, with 12 bases lying between them. The CDR3 sequence is 15 residues long. CDR1 is SGHTA, CDR2 FQGNSA, per germline. The CDR3 DNA is TGTGCCAGCAGCTTAGTGGCCAGTTGGGACAATGAGCAGTTCTTC. Its translation is CASSLVASWDNEQFF.

The V and J genes are TRBV5-6 and TRBJ1-2; D gene ambiguous. Germline assignment: CDR1 SGHDT and CDR2 YYEEEE. The CDR3 sequence is 12 residues long. V lost 1 base and J 7 bases, leaving 8 bases between the germline ends. For the CDR3, the DNA is TGTGCCAGCAGCTTGATAGAGGGTGGCTACACCTTC. It is translated as CASSLIEGGYTF.

This clonotype counts as medium-sized. V is TRBV7-2 and J is TRBJ2-5; D may be TRBD1 (5 bases). The length of the CDR3 is 15 residues. Deletions cut 3 bases from V and 2 bases from J, with 13 bases between. Germline V gene sequence: CDR1 SGHTA, CDR2 FQGNSA. Here the CDR3 DNA reads TGTGCCAGCAGCTTTAGCAGGGAAAAGCAAGAGACCCAGTACTTC. Translation gives CASSFSREKQETQYF. The variable domain in full, with the rest retrieved from reference TRBV7-2 and TRBJ2-5, is GAGVSQSPSNKVTEKGKDVELRCDPISGHTALYWYRQSLGQGLEFLIYFQGNSAPDKSGLPSDRFSAERTGGSVSTLTIQRTQQEDSAVYLCASSFSREKQETQYFGPGTRLLVL.

CDR3 loop: CASSGLGYEQYF. The CDR3, as DNA: TGTGCCAGCAGCGGGCTAGGCTACGAGCAGTACTTC. The chain employs TRBV7-2 and TRBJ2-7; D uncertain. This CDR3 is 12 amino acids long. Germline CDR1 and CDR2: SGHTA and FQGNSA. V lost 5 bases to trimming and J lost 3 bases, with 8 bases between them.

The rearrangement joins TRBV20-1 to TRBJ1-4; D might be TRBD1 (5 bases). The germline CDR1 and CDR2 sequences are DFQATT and SNEGSKA (reference sequence). The CDR3 runs to 11 residues. Trimming took off 0 bases at V and 12 bases at J, with 8 bases between the two ends. In DNA, the CDR3 is TGCAGTGCTAGAGAGGGGACGCAACTGTTTTTT. It yields the protein CSAREGTQLFF.

This clonotype appeared many times. The chain couples TRBV5-1 to TRBJ2-1, with 8 bases matching TRBD1. Trimming took 1 base from V and 6 from J; bases not matched to a gene: 6. From germline, CDR1 is SGHRS and CDR2 YFSETQ. The CDR3 sequence is 15 residues long. CDR3 in DNA: TGCGCCAGCAGCTTGAGTCAGGGGGCAGGCAATGAGCAGTTCTTC. Amino acid sequence: CASSLSQGAGNEQFF.

This chain links TRBV7-9 with TRBJ2-7, with 9 bases lining up with TRBD1. V was clipped by 4 bases and J by 3 bases; unmatched bases: 10. The CDR3 consists of 16 residues. CDR1 and CDR2 from the germline V gene are SEHNR and FQNEAQ (reference sequence). In nucleotides, the CDR3 is TGTGCCAGCAGCTCCAGTCGGGACAGGGCAGTCTACGAGCAGTACTTC. Its protein is CASSSSRDRAVYEQYF. Full variable domain (missing parts from reference TRBV7-9 and TRBJ2-7): DTGVSQNPRHKITKRGQNVTFRCDPISEHNRLYWYRQTLGQGPEFLTYFQNEAQLEKSRLLSDRFSAERPKGSFSTLEIQRTEQGDSAMYLCASSSSRDRAVYEQYFGPGTRLTVT.